This T cell receptor (beta chain) emerged from a study of T-cell reconstitution after alpha-beta-depleted transplantation in children (dated by TCRdb to the mid-2010s). About the full investigation: The study quantitatively tracked T-cell immune reconstitution after TCRalphabeta/CD19-depleted allogeneic hematopoietic cell transplantation in children using TCR repertoire profiling.

Trimming takes 0 bases from V and 3 bases from J, and the germline ends sit 11 bases apart. The CDR3 numbers 16 residues from cysteine through phenylalanine. Kept here is only the CDR3 DNA, which spans 48 bases and is read in frame from base 1. The germline V gene (reference sequence) sets CDR1 to LNHDA and CDR2 to SQIVND. Concerning this clonotype: The antigen it recognizes is unknown. No base-level quality is on record; no much larger clone is a single base apart.

The library was prepared using PCR. Sequencing was performed on an Illumina HiSeq 2500. Molecular barcoding was employed in the preparation of TCR libraries, with unique molecular identifiers being used to normalize TCRbeta repertoire quantification. In-frame beta chains were kept once TCRdb had trimmed the public reads at Q25 with fastp and called clones with MiXCR. Entries are consolidated by CDR3 protein sequence, retaining the most common genes and DNA. A total of tens of thousands of distinct CDR3 sequences appear in this sample, approximately 7.4% of them only once. The ten largest clones add up to 2% to 3% of the sample.

The chain is encoded by TRBV19 joined to TRBJ2-2; TRBD2 might be the D gene, on 5 matching bases. The sequencing used PBMCs from the stem cell graft donor, collected from the stem cell graft. The receptor was derived from a human donor who donated a stem cell graft to a child with acute lymphoblastic leukemia. The DNA is TGTGCCAGTAGTATAGATGAGAGACTATACACCGGGGAGCTGTTTTTT. Protein translation: CASSIDERLYTGELFF.